Shown below are 14 T cell receptor beta chains from a single sample sequenced in a study of T cell responses to AZD1222 COVID-19 vaccine (dated by TCRdb to the early 2020s). Interpreted using the paper, the time point label stands for: baseline before first vaccination. Libraries were constructed by the immunoSEQ multiplex PCR assay. Entries here come from immuneACCESS through TCRdb and include only in-frame sequences with V and J called. Some clones fail to appear in such tables; in the studies checked, an unresolved V gene covers under half of the shortfall, and the cause of the remainder is unknown. The table for this sample lists about 99,000 clones; 89% of them were counted only once. Together, the top ten hold around 20% of the sample. Sample: peripheral blood, taken on day 0 of AZD1222 vaccination. The receptor set was obtained from an adult in good health.

This chain links TRBV25-1 with TRBJ2-7, with TRBD2 as a possible D gene (7 bases). Germline V gene lookup returns CDR1 MGHDK and CDR2 SYGVNS. Trimming shortened V by 9 bases and J by 1 base, and 19 bases separated the two germline ends. This CDR3 comprises 15 residues. This CDR3 reads CASSGRGEGSYEQYF. The CDR3 DNA is TGTGCCAGTTCTGGGAGGGGGGAAGGATCCTACGAGCAGTACTTC.

This chain joins TRBV5-1 and TRBJ2-1; 7 positions match TRBD2. This CDR3 has 15 amino acids. CDR1 and CDR2 from the germline V gene are SGHRS and YFSETQ. J gave up 4 bases and V 0 bases, and 4 bases lay outside the gene matches. CDR3 coding DNA: TGCGCCAGCAGCTTGGTGGCTAGCGGTTACAATGAGCAGTTCTTC. Its translation: CASSLVASGYNEQFF.

J is TRBJ2-3 and V is TRBV7-8; TRBD1 agrees at 12 bases. CDR1 and CDR2 from the germline V gene are SGHVS and FQNEAQ. CDR3 length: 16 amino acids. After removal of 2 bases from V and 2 bases from J, the junction contained 2 bases not matched to a gene. CDR3 DNA sequence: TGTGCCAGCAGCTTATGGGACAGGGGGCCCACAGATACGCAGTATTTT. Translation gives CASSLWDRGPTDTQYF.

To note about this clone: The junction departs from germline at one end; a sequencing error may be responsible. At the DNA level, this CDR3 is encoded by other sequences in the same sample as well. J is TRBJ2-2 and V is TRBV7-3; D remains unclear. The CDR3 is made up of 16 amino acids. Germline V gene sequence: CDR1 SGHTA, CDR2 FQGTGA. Here the CDR3 reads CASSLNPDPLVGELFF. In DNA, the CDR3 is TGCGCCAGCAGCCTCAACCCGGACCCATTGGTTGGGGAGCTGTTTTTT.

The chain links TRBV9 to TRBJ2-1; 9 bases line up with TRBD1. After removal of 3 bases from V and 8 bases from J, the junction contained 12 bases not matched to a gene. From germline, CDR1 is SGDLS and CDR2 YYNGEE. CDR3 length equals 16 residues. This CDR3 is CASSDPRQGEYDEQFF. The CDR3 DNA follows: TGTGCCAGCAGCGACCCTAGACAGGGGGAATACGATGAGCAGTTCTTC.

As for this clone: The CDR3 ends on some other residue instead of the conserved phenylalanine or tryptophan, so this is likely a read error. The CDR3 DNA sequence: TGTGCCAGCAGCCAACCGGACGGTCCGCTCCACCTT. Its translation: CASSQPDGPLHL. J is TRBJ1-6 and V is TRBV3-1 (or the pseudogene TRBV3-2); D gene uncertain. V lost 2 bases and J 16 bases, leaving 12 bases between the germline ends. CDR3 length equals 12 residues. Germline V gene lookup returns CDR1 LGHDT and CDR2 YNNKEL (reference sequence).

This clone came up a few times. This rearrangement joins TRBV7-6 to TRBJ2-7; possibly TRBD1 for D (5 bases). The CDR3 loop spans 15 amino acids. Germline assignment: CDR1 SGHVS and CDR2 FNYEAQ. V shed 1 base and J shed 0 bases, with 10 bases lying between them. The CDR3 coding sequence is TGTGCCAGCAGCTTAGGACAGCTGAGCTCCTACGAGCAGTACTTC. Its translation is CASSLGQLSSYEQYF.

The genes are TRBV19 and TRBJ1-1; D possibly corresponds to TRBD1 (6 bases). This CDR3 comprises 13 residues. Germline assignment: CDR1 LNHDA and CDR2 SQIVND (reference sequence). V lost 3 bases, J lost 3 bases, and 8 bases lay in between. The CDR3 nucleotides are TGTGCCAGTAGTATGAACAGGGACACTGAAGCTTTCTTT. Its protein product is CASSMNRDTEAFF.

This chain joins TRBV7-9 and TRBJ2-2, with TRBD1 identical over 7 bases. CDR1 and CDR2 (germline): SEHNR, FQNEAQ (reference sequence). The CDR3 spans 16 residues. Trimming took 3 bases from V and 6 from J; bases not matched to a gene: 10. The CDR3 nucleotides read TGTGCCAGCAGCTTTGCCAGTACAGGGGATTCCGGGGAGCTGTTTTTT. This gives the protein CASSFASTGDSGELFF.

The chain is built from TRBV5-4 and TRBJ2-7; no clear D gene. This CDR3 has 12 residues. V was trimmed by 7 bases and J by 0 bases, leaving 8 bases between them. Germline V gene data show CDR1 as SGHNT and CDR2 as YYREEE (reference sequence). The CDR3 loop reads CASSWHSYEQYF. CDR3 DNA sequence: TGTGCCAGCTCCTGGCACTCCTACGAGCAGTACTTC.

This clone was recorded only once. The chain couples TRBV14 to TRBJ2-3, with 9 positions matching TRBD1. Germline CDR1 is SGHDN and CDR2 is FVKESK. This CDR3 spans 16 amino acids. J was trimmed by 5 bases and V by 5 bases; bases with no gene match: 11. CDR3 protein: CASSARTGEAKDTQYF. In nucleotides, the CDR3 is TGTGCCAGCAGCGCCAGGACAGGGGAGGCGAAAGATACGCAGTATTTT.

J is TRBJ2-3 and V is TRBV6-6, with D possibly TRBD2 on 7 matching bases. With 6 bases removed from V and 4 bases from J, the gap between germline ends came to 20 bases. Germline CDR1 and CDR2: MNHNY and SVGAGI (reference sequence). The CDR3 consists of 16 residues. CDR3 nucleotides: TGTGCCAGCAGAAAACTAGTGGGGGGGCCTTCAGATACGCAGTATTTT. It specifies CASRKLVGGPSDTQYF.

This chain links TRBV7-3 with TRBJ1-1; D ambiguous. The CDR3 runs to 13 residues. The germline V gene has CDR1 SGHTA and CDR2 FQGTGA. V was clipped by 5 bases and J by 7 bases, with 14 bases between them. DNA for the CDR3: TGTGCCAGCAGCCAAAGACTTAGCGGTGAAGCTTTCTTT. Protein: CASSQRLSGEAFF. Combining the CDR3 with reference TRBV7-3 and TRBJ1-1 gives the whole variable domain GAGVSQTPSNKVTEKGKYVELRCDPISGHTALYWYRQSLGQGPEFLIYFQGTGAADDSGLPNDRFFAVRPEGSVSTLKIQRTERGDSAVYLCASSQRLSGEAFFGQGTRLTVV.

The genes are TRBV6-5 and TRBJ1-2; D call uncertain. CDR1 and CDR2 (germline): MNHEY, SVGAGI. CDR3 length equals 15 residues. Trimming pared 7 bases from V and 7 bases from J, leaving 22 bases between. The CDR3 sequence: CASNQPHDSFGGYTF. The CDR3 nucleotides read TGTGCCAGCAATCAACCCCATGATAGTTTCGGTGGCTACACCTTC.